These 13 T cell receptor beta chains were all obtained from the same sample, sequenced in a study of blood T cell repertoires in COVID-19. Sequenced by immunoSEQ multiplex PCR; TCRdb stores in-frame clones only, minus some. Here the sample spans about 52,000 clones, about four fifths being singletons. Sequenced sample: peripheral blood. The receptors originated from an elderly man with COVID-19, enrolled during active disease.

Worth noting for this clone: Other nucleotide sequences in the sample specify the same CDR3. The chain combines TRBV5-1 with TRBJ2-2; no reliable D call. The CDR3 runs 14 residues. Trimming took off 4 bases at V and 2 bases at J, with 9 bases between the two ends. Germline CDR1 is SGHRS and CDR2 is YFSETQ. The CDR3 nucleotides are TGCGCCAGCAGCCCAACAGCTAACACCGGGGAGCTGTTTTTT. Translating it yields CASSPTANTGELFF.

This clone was detected only once. The gene calls are TRBV6-5 and TRBJ1-1; 10 bases line up with TRBD1. CDR3 length: 14 amino acids. The germline V gene encodes CDR1 MNHEY and CDR2 SVGAGI. Trimming took 6 bases from V and 7 from J; bases not matched to a gene: 8. The CDR3 sequence: CASRRGQGGNEAFF. The CDR3 nucleotides are TGTGCCAGCAGACGAGGACAGGGGGGAAATGAAGCTTTCTTT.

The chain links TRBV7-9 to TRBJ1-4, with D unclear. Trimming stripped 1 base from V and 8 bases from J, with 5 bases between. This CDR3 is built from 12 residues. Germline CDR1 reads SEHNR; CDR2 reads FQNEAQ (reference sequence). CDR3 in amino acids: CASSLGAEKLFF. The DNA for the CDR3 is TGTGCCAGCAGCTTAGGGGCCGAAAAACTGTTTTTT.

V is TRBV5-6 and J is TRBJ1-3; a weak D match, TRBD1 (5 bases). Germline CDR1 SGHDT, CDR2 YYEEEE. CDR3 length: 16 amino acids. Trimming removed 0 bases at V and 3 bases at J, with 13 bases between. The CDR3 sequence is CASSLDRWYGGNTIYF. The CDR3, as DNA: TGTGCCAGCAGCTTGGACAGGTGGTATGGTGGAAACACCATATATTTT.

This clone has only a few counts. The chain uses TRBV19 and TRBJ1-2, with D perhaps matching TRBD1 (5 bases). The germline V and J ends were trimmed by 4 bases and 2 bases, with 11 bases remaining between them. This CDR3 is built from 14 residues. Looked up from germline, CDR1 is LNHDA and CDR2 is SQIVND (reference sequence). The CDR3 DNA reads TGTGCCAGTAGTAACGGGAGGGGCAACTATGGCTACACCTTC. As protein: CASSNGRGNYGYTF.

The gene calls are TRBV20-1 and TRBJ2-3; 9 positions match TRBD2. The V and J ends lost 3 bases and 4 bases, in that order; junction bases with no gene match: 8. This CDR3 comprises 15 residues. The germline V gene has CDR1 DFQATT and CDR2 SNEGSKA (reference sequence). The CDR3 bases are TGCAGTGCTAGTCTTAGCGGGGGAACTGCAGATACGCAGTATTTT. Translating gives CSASLSGGTADTQYF.

This clone was seen a handful of times. This chain joins TRBV30 and TRBJ2-1, with TRBD2 matching 12 bases. From germline, CDR1 is GTSNPN and CDR2 SVGIG (reference sequence). The J segment lost 9 bases and the V segment lost 3 bases, leaving 9 bases of the junction unmatched. This CDR3 has 15 residues. This CDR3 is CAWSETSGSIGEQFF. CDR3 nucleotides: TGTGCCTGGAGCGAGACTAGCGGGAGTATCGGTGAGCAGTTCTTC.

The CDR3 protein is CASSLPLAGTGAFF. CDR3 in DNA: TGTGCCAGCAGTTTACCGCTCGCCGGGACAGGAGCTTTCTTT. The chain employs TRBV28 and TRBJ1-1; 8 nucleotides match TRBD1. The trim removed 2 bases at V and 10 bases at J, leaving 9 bases unmatched. This CDR3 has 14 residues. CDR1 and CDR2 (germline): MDHEN, SYDVKM.

The CDR3 loop is CASSIQGGDTEAFF. CDR3 sequence (DNA): TGTGCCAGCAGCATCCAGGGGGGAGACACTGAAGCTTTCTTT. The chain links TRBV9 to TRBJ1-1; TRBD1 aligns across 7 bases. Germline V gene lookup returns CDR1 SGDLS and CDR2 YYNGEE. CDR3 size: 14 residues. V lost 4 bases and J lost 3; bases outside the gene matches: 6.

This chain uses TRBV25-1 with TRBJ1-2; tentative D call: TRBD1 (5 bases). This CDR3 comprises 15 residues. Germline CDR1 is MGHDK and CDR2 is SYGVNS. Trimming took off 3 bases at V and 0 bases at J, with 11 bases between the two ends. The CDR3 DNA reads as TGTGCCAGCAGTGATATCGGGGGGTCTAACTATGGCTACACCTTC. Encoded protein: CASSDIGGSNYGYTF.

The V and J genes are TRBV11-3 and TRBJ2-3; 12 positions match TRBD2. V gave up 4 bases and J gave up 2 bases; unmatched junction bases: 7. CDR1 is SGHNT, CDR2 YENEEA, per germline. The CDR3 is 17 amino acids. The CDR3 sequence is CASSYGLAGRATDTQYF. CDR3 coding DNA: TGTGCCAGCAGCTACGGACTAGCGGGGAGGGCCACAGATACGCAGTATTTT.

The V and J genes are TRBV3-1 (or the pseudogene TRBV3-2) and TRBJ1-5; perhaps TRBD1 as D (5 bases). Trimming cost V 2 bases and J 6 bases, with 11 bases left between them. This CDR3 is built from 14 residues. CDR1 and CDR2 (germline): LGHDT, YNNKEL (reference sequence). The CDR3: CASSQQGGGQPQHF. CDR3 DNA sequence: TGTGCCAGCAGCCAACAGGGTGGCGGTCAGCCCCAGCATTTT.

The chain employs TRBV3-1 (or the pseudogene TRBV3-2) and TRBJ2-5; tentative D call: TRBD1 (5 bases). CDR3 length equals 15 residues. Between the trimmed V and J ends, which lost 2 bases and 3 bases, there was a span of 13 bases. The germline V gene has CDR1 LGHDT and CDR2 YNNKEL (reference sequence). The CDR3: CASSQIRRGEETQYF. In nucleotides, the CDR3 is TGTGCCAGCAGCCAAATACGAAGGGGCGAAGAGACCCAGTACTTC.